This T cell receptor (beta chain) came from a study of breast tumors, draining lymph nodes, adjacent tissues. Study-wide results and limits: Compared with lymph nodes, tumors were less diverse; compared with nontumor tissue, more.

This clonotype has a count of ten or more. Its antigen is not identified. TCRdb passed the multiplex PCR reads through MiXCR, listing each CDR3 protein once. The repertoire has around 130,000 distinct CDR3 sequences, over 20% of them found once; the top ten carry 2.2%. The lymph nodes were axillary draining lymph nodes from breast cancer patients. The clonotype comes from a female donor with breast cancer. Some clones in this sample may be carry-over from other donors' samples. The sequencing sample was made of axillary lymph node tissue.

CDR3 loop: CSAKGDFPYEQYF. The CDR3, as DNA: TGCAGTGCTAAGGGGGACTTTCCTTACGAGCAGTACTTC. The chain recombines TRBV20-1 with TRBJ2-7; D possibly matches TRBD1 or TRBD2 (6 bases each). Trimming removed 4 bases at V and 4 bases at J, with 14 bases between. Germline CDR1 DFQATT, CDR2 SNEGSKA (reference sequence). The CDR3 sequence is 13 residues long.